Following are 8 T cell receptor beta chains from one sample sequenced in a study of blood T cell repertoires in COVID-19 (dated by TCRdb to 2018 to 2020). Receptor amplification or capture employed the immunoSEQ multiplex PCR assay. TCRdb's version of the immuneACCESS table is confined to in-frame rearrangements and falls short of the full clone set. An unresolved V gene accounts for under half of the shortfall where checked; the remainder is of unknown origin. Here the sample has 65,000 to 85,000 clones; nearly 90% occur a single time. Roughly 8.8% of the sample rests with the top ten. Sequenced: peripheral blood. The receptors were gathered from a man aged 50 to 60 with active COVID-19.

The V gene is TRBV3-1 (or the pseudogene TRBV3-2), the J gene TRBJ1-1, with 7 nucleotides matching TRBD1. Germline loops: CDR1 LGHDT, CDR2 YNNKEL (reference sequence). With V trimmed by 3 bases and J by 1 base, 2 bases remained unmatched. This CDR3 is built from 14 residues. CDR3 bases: TGTGCCAGCAGCCACGGACAGGCGAACACTGAAGCTTTCTTT. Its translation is CASSHGQANTEAFF.

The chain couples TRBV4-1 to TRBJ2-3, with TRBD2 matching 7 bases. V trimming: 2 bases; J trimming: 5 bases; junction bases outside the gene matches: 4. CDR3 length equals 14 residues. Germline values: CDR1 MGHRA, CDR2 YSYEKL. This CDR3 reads CASSQWGGKDTQYF. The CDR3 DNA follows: TGCGCCAGCAGCCAATGGGGGGGGAAAGATACGCAGTATTTT.

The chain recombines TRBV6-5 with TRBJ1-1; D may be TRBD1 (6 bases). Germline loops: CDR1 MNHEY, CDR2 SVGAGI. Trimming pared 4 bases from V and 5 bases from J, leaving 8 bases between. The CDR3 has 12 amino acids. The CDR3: CASSLQGTEAFF. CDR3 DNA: TGTGCCAGCAGTTTACAGGGAACTGAAGCTTTCTTT.

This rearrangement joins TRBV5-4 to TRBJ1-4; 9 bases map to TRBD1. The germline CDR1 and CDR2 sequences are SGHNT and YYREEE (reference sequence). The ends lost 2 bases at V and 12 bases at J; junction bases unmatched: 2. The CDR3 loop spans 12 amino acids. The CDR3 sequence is CASSFWTGELFF. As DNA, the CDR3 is TGTGCCAGCAGCTTCTGGACAGGGGAACTGTTTTTT.

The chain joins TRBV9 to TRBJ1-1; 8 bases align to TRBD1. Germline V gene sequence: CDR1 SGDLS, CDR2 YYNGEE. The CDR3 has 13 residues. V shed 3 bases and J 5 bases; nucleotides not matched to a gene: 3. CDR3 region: CASSGGTGTEAFF. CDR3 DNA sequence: TGTGCCAGCAGCGGAGGGACAGGTACTGAAGCTTTCTTT.

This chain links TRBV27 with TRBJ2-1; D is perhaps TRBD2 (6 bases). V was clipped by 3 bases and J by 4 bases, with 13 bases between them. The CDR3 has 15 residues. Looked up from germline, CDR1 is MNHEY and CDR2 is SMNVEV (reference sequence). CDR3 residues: CASSFRAGGYNEQFF. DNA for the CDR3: TGTGCCAGCAGTTTTCGTGCCGGGGGATACAATGAGCAGTTCTTC.

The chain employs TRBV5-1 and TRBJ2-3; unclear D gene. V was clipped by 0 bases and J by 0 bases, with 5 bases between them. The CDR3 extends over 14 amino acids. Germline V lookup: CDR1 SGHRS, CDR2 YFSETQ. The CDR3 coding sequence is TGCGCCAGCAGCTTGGCCTTGAGCACAGATACGCAGTATTTT. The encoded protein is CASSLALSTDTQYF.

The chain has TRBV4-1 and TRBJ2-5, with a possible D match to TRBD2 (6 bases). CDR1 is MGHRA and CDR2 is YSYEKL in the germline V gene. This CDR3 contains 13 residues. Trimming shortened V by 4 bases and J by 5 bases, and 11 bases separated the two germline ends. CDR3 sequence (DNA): TGCGCCAGCAGCCCAAGCGGGTCTGAGACCCAGTACTTC. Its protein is CASSPSGSETQYF.